Here is one T cell receptor (beta chain) with its context. The antigen remains unidentified. This entry is derived from a study of cytomegalovirus exposure and HLA in healthy donors. Across the whole study: The study placed 70% to 85% of its approximately 360 genotyped donors in the Caucasian-associated ancestry cluster. Study results and caveats: A link between a missense DCLRE1C variant and TCR beta V- and J-gene trimming emerged from a later analysis. On later analysis, the bulk of CMV-associated TCR beta chains appeared to be HLA-restricted.

Germline CDR1 reads GTSNPN; CDR2 reads SVGIG (reference sequence). After removal of 2 bases from V and 5 bases from J, the junction contained 8 bases not matched to a gene. The CDR3 contains 14 residues. Primers: 60 Vbeta forward and 13 Jbeta reverse. The data were produced by immunoSEQ multiplex PCR, yet TCRdb's version contains in-frame clones alone and is incomplete. The sample records roughly 100,000 clones, approximately 85% being singletons. The sequence was obtained from a man aged 25-40 years in good health and CMV-seronegative. The sample comprised PBMCs. This chain connects TRBV30 to TRBJ2-5; 7 nucleotides agree with TRBD2. CDR3 nucleotide sequence: TGTGCCTGGAGTCCAAGGACTAGTCGGGAGACCCAGTACTTC. Amino acid sequence: CAWSPRTSRETQYF. Looking up the rest from reference TRBV30 and TRBJ2-5 gives the full variable domain: SQTIHQWPATLVQPVGSPLSLECTVEGTSNPNLYWYRQAAGRGLQLLFYSVGIGQISSEVPQNLSASRPQDRQFILSSKKLLLSDSGFYLCAWSPRTSRETQYFGPGTRLLVL.